The 2 T cell receptor beta chains in this list originate from one sample, sequenced in a study of shared clonotypes between healthy human individuals. Sequencing was performed with immunoSEQ multiplex PCR; in TCRdb, only in-frame clones are kept and a portion is missing. The data show about 1 million clones, with approximately 70% seen just once and over 1.3% held by the top ten. The sequenced sample was memory CD4+ T cells sorted from blood. The subset denotes: CD45RA-negative fraction. The receptors come from a young man in good health.

The J gene is TRBJ1-2, the V gene TRBV13; tentatively, D is TRBD1 (5 bases). The germline CDR1 and CDR2 sequences are PRHDT and FYEKMQ (reference sequence). The V end lost 5 bases, the J end lost 3 bases, and 10 bases lay between the germline ends. The CDR3 totals 13 residues. The CDR3 reads CASSLRGDYGYTF. DNA for the CDR3: TGTGCCAGCAGCCTTCGGGGGGACTATGGCTACACCTTC.

Note on this clone: Different DNA sequences within this sample yield the same CDR3. The V and J genes are TRBV18 and TRBJ1-4; 10 nucleotides align to TRBD1. The CDR3 totals 15 residues. With V trimmed by 3 bases and J by 3 bases, 1 base remained unmatched. CDR1 KGHSH and CDR2 LQKENI come from the germline V gene. CDR3 residues: CASSPTGGSNEKLFF. CDR3 DNA sequence: TGTGCCAGCTCACCGACAGGGGGCTCTAATGAAAAACTGTTTTTT.